One T cell receptor (beta chain) is described in this entry. Profiling relied on immunoSEQ multiplex PCR, and the TCRdb table lists in-frame clones only, not all of them. The table has hundreds of thousands of clones, approximately 97% seen once. CDR1 and CDR2 from the germline V gene are SGHRS and YFSETQ. CDR3 length: 13 residues. Trimming pared 3 bases from V and 5 bases from J, leaving 10 bases between. This entry comes from a study of shared clonotypes between healthy human individuals. Material for sequencing was naive CD4+ T cells sorted from blood. The subset here: CD45RA+ positively selected. The genes are TRBV5-1 and TRBJ2-3; D not certain. This TCR was sampled from a woman in her twenties or thirties in good health. As DNA, the CDR3 is TGCGCCAGCAGCTCCCCGGTCTTAGATACGCAGTATTTT. Encoded protein: CASSSPVLDTQYF.